These 31 T cell receptor beta chains were all obtained from the same sample, sequenced in a study of beta chain features in type 1 diabetes. General study results and limits: Patients with Type 1 diabetes showed moderately but significantly shorter TCRB CDR3s in all four CD4+ subsets.

For these TCRs, the target antigens are not known. Expressed TCRB transcripts were sequenced because the isolated RNA had all been reverse transcribed beforehand. TCRdb's table, derived via immunoSEQ multiplex PCR, lists solely in-frame clones and lacks some. This table has under 300,000 clones, roughly a tenth appearing once. Sequencing input: naive CD4+ T cells from blood. Every receptor here comes from a man in his thirties or forties with type 1 diabetes.

The V call is TRBV5-4, the J call TRBJ1-4; D is undetermined. V lost 2 bases and J 7 bases, leaving 9 bases between the germline ends. The CDR3 extends over 13 amino acids. Germline V gene lookup returns CDR1 SGHNT and CDR2 YYREEE (reference sequence). The DNA for the CDR3 is TGTGCCAGCAGCTTATCCGCGGGTGAAAAACTGTTTTTT. Translating gives CASSLSAGEKLFF. Full variable domain (outside the CDR3, taken from reference TRBV5-4 and TRBJ1-4): ETGVTQSPTHLIKTRGQQVTLRCSSQSGHNTVSWYQQALGQGPQFIFQYYREEENGRGNFPPRFSGLQFPNYSSELNVNALELDDSALYLCASSLSAGEKLFFGSGTQLSVL.

V and J are TRBV7-9 and TRBJ2-5; D is ambiguous. CDR1 SEHNR and CDR2 FQNEAQ come from the germline V gene (reference sequence). Trimming took off 0 bases at V and 5 bases at J, with 7 bases between the two ends. The CDR3 runs 13 residues. The CDR3 bases are TGTGCCAGCAGCTTAGCCGCTGCGGAGACCCAGTACTTC. This encodes CASSLAAAETQYF.

This chain uses TRBV5-4 with TRBJ2-7; TRBD2 matches 14 bases. J was trimmed by 3 bases and V by 4 bases; bases with no gene match: 3. The CDR3 runs 15 residues. Germline assignment: CDR1 SGHNT and CDR2 YYREEE (reference sequence). As DNA, the CDR3 is TGTGCCAGCAGCCCGGGACTAGCGGGGGACTACGAGCAGTACTTC. It is translated as CASSPGLAGDYEQYF.

Here the CDR3 DNA reads TGTGCCTGGAGTGTTGGCGGAGAGACCCAGTACTTC. Translating gives CAWSVGGETQYF. The rearrangement uses TRBV30 and TRBJ2-5; D ambiguous. The CDR3 loop spans 12 amino acids. The V and J ends lost 0 bases and 4 bases respectively, with 6 bases between them. Germline CDR1 GTSNPN, CDR2 SVGIG (reference sequence).

This clone was counted a few times. This rearrangement joins TRBV6-5 to TRBJ2-7; TRBD1 agrees at 7 bases. The CDR3 totals 15 residues. Germline loops: CDR1 MNHEY, CDR2 SVGAGI. V gave up 2 bases and J gave up 4 bases; unmatched junction bases: 8. CDR3 sequence: CASSYEGARAYEQYF. In DNA form, the CDR3 reads TGTGCCAGCAGTTACGAGGGGGCGAGAGCTTACGAGCAGTACTTC.

This clone was detected a few times. The gene calls are TRBV15 and TRBJ1-4, with TRBD1 as a possible D gene (5 bases). V was trimmed by 5 bases and J by 0 bases, leaving 10 bases between them. The CDR3 is 15 residues long. Germline V gene sequence: CDR1 LNHNV, CDR2 YYDKDF (reference sequence). The CDR3 loop reads CATSSRQPTNEKLFF. The CDR3 region has the DNA TGTGCCACCAGCTCCCGACAGCCAACTAATGAAAAACTGTTTTTT.

This clone turned up a few times. The rearrangement joins TRBV6-1 to TRBJ2-1; D is possibly TRBD1 (5 bases). Germline lookup yields CDR1 MNHNS and CDR2 SASEGT. The CDR3 sequence is 15 residues long. Trimming pared 2 bases from V and 9 bases from J, leaving 17 bases between. The CDR3 here is CASSESRVEFGEQFF. Written as DNA, the CDR3 is TGTGCCAGCAGTGAATCCAGGGTTGAATTTGGTGAGCAGTTCTTC.

This sequence joins TRBV11-2 and TRBJ2-1; TRBD2 aligns across 10 bases. Germline CDR1 is SGHAT and CDR2 is FQNNGV. After removal of 5 bases from V and 8 bases from J, the junction contained 15 bases not matched to a gene. CDR3 size: 17 residues. CDR3 protein: CASSPAASGGRGDEQFF. The CDR3 coding sequence is TGTGCCAGCAGCCCAGCGGCTAGCGGGGGCCGCGGGGATGAGCAGTTCTTC.

This clone turned up a few times. The V gene is TRBV30, the J gene TRBJ2-5, with no clear D. The CDR3 sequence is 12 residues long. Germline values: CDR1 GTSNPN, CDR2 SVGIG (reference sequence). Trimming left V 7 bases short and J 4 bases short, with 13 bases between. CDR3 bases: TGTGCCTCCTCTTCAGGTCGAGAGACCCAGTACTTC. It yields the protein CASSSGRETQYF.

This chain uses TRBV6-5 with TRBJ2-5, with 10 bases identical to TRBD2. CDR3 length: 15 residues. V trimming: 8 bases; J trimming: 0 bases; junction bases outside the gene matches: 6. Germline loops: CDR1 MNHEY, CDR2 SVGAGI. This CDR3 is CASQERGGNQETQYF. For the CDR3, the DNA is TGTGCCAGCCAGGAGCGGGGGGGCAACCAAGAGACCCAGTACTTC.

This clone showed up just a few times. The CDR3 spells CASSLGVGHNSPLHF. The DNA for the CDR3 is TGTGCCAGCAGCTTAGGGGTGGGACACAATTCACCCCTCCACTTT. V usage is TRBV7-2 and J usage is TRBJ1-6, with D possibly TRBD1 on 6 matching bases. The CDR3 has 15 amino acids. In germline, CDR1 is SGHTA, CDR2 FQGNSA. V was cut by 1 base and J by 7 bases, with 11 bases left in between.

V gene TRBV6-6 combines with J gene TRBJ2-5; 9 bases agree with TRBD1. Germline loops: CDR1 MNHNY, CDR2 SVGAGI (reference sequence). The CDR3 is made up of 13 amino acids. J lost 7 bases, V lost 7 bases, and 7 bases had no gene match. As DNA, the CDR3 is TGTGCCAGCACGGGACAGGGCTCTGTGACCCAGTACTTC. Amino acid sequence: CASTGQGSVTQYF.

This clone was seen a handful of times. This chain links TRBV6-1 with TRBJ2-3; 7 bases agree with TRBD1. The CDR3 runs to 13 residues. The V gene's germline CDR1 is MNHNS and CDR2 SASEGT. The J segment lost 5 bases and the V segment lost 1 base, leaving 0 bases of the junction unmatched. The CDR3 sequence: CASSEDRGDTQYF. CDR3 nucleotide sequence: TGTGCCAGCAGTGAAGACAGGGGAGATACGCAGTATTTT.

A few counts support this clone. This sequence joins TRBV15 and TRBJ2-7, with D perhaps matching TRBD1 (5 bases). Trimming pared 0 bases from V and 1 base from J, leaving 13 bases between. The germline gives CDR1 LNHNV, CDR2 YYDKDF (reference sequence). The CDR3 is 16 amino acids. CDR3 nucleotide sequence: TGTGCCACCAGCAGAGATCAAGTTCAGGGATCCTACGAGCAGTACTTC. It translates to CATSRDQVQGSYEQYF.

This chain connects TRBV2 to TRBJ1-5, with 9 bases identical to TRBD1. Germline lookup yields CDR1 SNHLY and CDR2 FYNNEI. Trimming removed 4 bases from V and 3 bases from J; junction bases left unmatched: 4. The CDR3 contains 15 residues. The CDR3 DNA reads TGTGCCAGCAGTGGATGGACAGGGGTCAATCAGCCCCAGCATTTT. It specifies CASSGWTGVNQPQHF. The variable domain in full, completed from reference TRBV2 and TRBJ1-5, reads EPEVTQTPSHQVTQMGQEVILRCVPISNHLYFYWYRQILGQKVEFLVSFYNNEISEKSEIFDDQFSVERPDGSNFTLKIRSTKLEDSAMYFCASSGWTGVNQPQHFGDGTRLSIL.

There are a few counts of this clone. The V call is TRBV5-1, the J call TRBJ2-2; a possible D gene is TRBD1 (5 bases). Trimming cost V 2 bases and J 4 bases, with 9 bases left between them. The CDR3 runs to 14 residues. The germline CDR1 and CDR2 sequences are SGHRS and YFSETQ. The CDR3 reads CASSFRASTGELFF. For the CDR3, the DNA is TGCGCCAGCAGCTTCAGGGCAAGCACCGGGGAGCTGTTTTTT.

This clone was seen more than once but under ten times. V usage is TRBV2 and J usage is TRBJ1-1, with 9 positions matching TRBD1. V was clipped by 6 bases and J by 0 bases; unmatched bases: 8. The germline CDR1 and CDR2 sequences are SNHLY and FYNNEI. CDR3 length: 16 amino acids. The CDR3 nucleotides read TGTGCCAGCAGGGGAGGTGGACAGGGGCTGAACACTGAAGCTTTCTTT. Its translation: CASRGGGQGLNTEAFF.

The chain carries TRBV30 and TRBJ2-2; D is perhaps TRBD1 (6 bases). Trimming shortened V by 4 bases and J by 1 base, and 10 bases separated the two germline ends. CDR3 length: 14 residues. Germline loops: CDR1 GTSNPN, CDR2 SVGIG (reference sequence). The chain's CDR3 is CAWITTGNTGELFF. The CDR3 DNA follows: TGTGCCTGGATAACGACAGGGAACACCGGGGAGCTGTTTTTT.

CDR3 protein: CASSLQGSITEAFF. CDR3 nucleotide sequence: TGTGCCAGCAGCCTACAGGGTTCGATCACTGAAGCTTTCTTT. The chain has TRBV7-2 and TRBJ1-1; tentative D call: TRBD1 (6 bases). Germline CDR1 is SGHTA and CDR2 is FQGNSA. The CDR3 loop spans 14 amino acids. Between the trimmed V and J ends, which lost 5 bases and 4 bases, there was a span of 14 bases.

This clone was counted only a few times. The chain couples TRBV9 to TRBJ1-3; D might be TRBD1 (5 bases). V lost 4 bases, J lost 0 bases, and 14 bases lay in between. Germline V gene lookup returns CDR1 SGDLS and CDR2 YYNGEE. This CDR3 is built from 16 residues. CDR3 in amino acids: CASSLRGDHSGNTIYF. In nucleotides, the CDR3 is TGTGCCAGCAGCCTGCGCGGGGACCACTCTGGAAACACCATATATTTT.

This chain joins TRBV6-6 and TRBJ1-5, with D unclear. This CDR3 comprises 16 residues. V lost 2 bases and J 1 base, leaving 12 bases between the germline ends. Germline CDR1 MNHNY, CDR2 SVGAGI (reference sequence). For the CDR3, the DNA is TGTGCCAGCAGTTACCCGGGGTTAGGGAGCAATCAGCCCCAGCATTTT. Encoded protein: CASSYPGLGSNQPQHF.

The J gene is TRBJ1-2, the V gene TRBV5-4; D unresolved. CDR3 size: 14 residues. Trimming removed 0 bases from V and 4 bases from J, with 10 bases in between. Looked up from germline, CDR1 is SGHNT and CDR2 is YYREEE (reference sequence). The CDR3 DNA follows: TGTGCCAGCAGCTTGGTAGGAGATACCTATGGCTACACCTTC. Residues: CASSLVGDTYGYTF.

The gene calls are TRBV4-2 and TRBJ2-5; 7 bases agree with TRBD2. Germline lookup yields CDR1 LGHNA and CDR2 YNFKEQ. The CDR3 has 15 residues. The V and J ends lost 0 bases and 3 bases, in that order; junction bases with no gene match: 4. Here the CDR3 reads CASSQDPAGKETQYF. The CDR3 coding sequence is TGTGCCAGCAGCCAAGATCCAGCGGGGAAAGAGACCCAGTACTTC.

The gene calls are TRBV5-6 and TRBJ1-2; D might be TRBD1 (5 bases). In germline, CDR1 is SGHDT, CDR2 YYEEEE. Trimming removed 0 bases at V and 8 bases at J, with 8 bases between. CDR3 length equals 12 residues. CDR3 bases: TGTGCCAGCAGCTTGGTACCAGGGGGCTACACCTTC. This sequence encodes CASSLVPGGYTF.

The chain combines TRBV29-1 with TRBJ1-1, with D unresolved. Germline loops: CDR1 SQVTM, CDR2 ANQGSEA. CDR3 length: 14 residues. V gave up 2 bases and J gave up 5 bases, with 15 bases separating them. DNA for the CDR3: TGCAGCGTTGAACCCCGAAGAGGGCAAACTGAAGCTTTCTTT. This sequence encodes CSVEPRRGQTEAFF.

This clone was detected a few times. The CDR3 here is CASSPGLGAFF. The DNA for the CDR3 is TGTGCCAGCTCACCCGGACTAGGTGCGTTCTTC. This sequence joins TRBV18 and TRBJ2-1; 7 positions agree with TRBD2. Unmatched junction bases numbered 5, after V lost 3 bases and J lost 15 bases. CDR1 is KGHSH and CDR2 is LQKENI in the germline V gene. The CDR3 length is 11 residues. Based on the CDR3 plus reference TRBV18 and TRBJ2-1, the full variable domain is NAGVMQNPRHLVRRRGQEARLRCSPMKGHSHVYWYRQLPEEGLKFMVYLQKENIIDESGMPKERFSAEFPKEGPSILRIQQVVRGDSAAYFCASSPGLGAFFGPGTRLTVL.

This clone was seen only a few times. The rearrangement uses TRBV19 and TRBJ1-2; D is ambiguous. V was shortened by 5 bases and J by 5 bases, with 15 bases between the two germline ends. CDR3 length: 14 amino acids. Germline V gene lookup returns CDR1 LNHDA and CDR2 SQIVND (reference sequence). As DNA, the CDR3 is TGTGCCAGTAGTCGACTCCCGACGGCTTATGGCTACACCTTC. Encoded protein: CASSRLPTAYGYTF.

This rearrangement joins TRBV5-1 to TRBJ2-3, with 8 bases identical to TRBD2. The CDR3 runs 16 residues. With V trimmed by 5 bases and J by 4 bases, 12 bases remained unmatched. Germline loops: CDR1 SGHRS, CDR2 YFSETQ. The CDR3 here is CASRRTSGGWADTQYF. The CDR3 region has the DNA TGCGCCAGCAGGCGAACTAGCGGAGGGTGGGCAGATACGCAGTATTTT.

This clone was observed a single time. The rearrangement uses TRBV9 and TRBJ1-5, with D maybe TRBD1 (5 bases). CDR3 length: 15 residues. V was shortened by 0 bases and J by 3 bases, with 10 bases between the two germline ends. Germline V gene data show CDR1 as SGDLS and CDR2 as YYNGEE. CDR3 DNA sequence: TGTGCCAGCAGCGTAGAAGGACAACCCAATCAGCCCCAGCATTTT. It yields the protein CASSVEGQPNQPQHF.

This chain links TRBV7-9 with TRBJ2-5; D gene uncertain. The CDR3 extends over 14 amino acids. Trimming removed 1 base from V and 4 bases from J, with 10 bases in between. Germline V gene lookup returns CDR1 SEHNR and CDR2 FQNEAQ (reference sequence). In nucleotides, the CDR3 is TGTGCCAGCAGCTTAGGACTTTCCCCAGAGACCCAGTACTTC. Its translation is CASSLGLSPETQYF.

V usage is TRBV29-1 and J usage is TRBJ2-7; TRBD1 might be the D (6 bases). Germline CDR1 SQVTM, CDR2 ANQGSEA. Deletions cut 6 bases from V and 2 bases from J, with 14 bases between. The CDR3 spans 13 residues. The CDR3 region has the DNA TGCAGCGTCTCCCAGGGGAAAGCCTACGAGCAGTACTTC. Translated: CSVSQGKAYEQYF.